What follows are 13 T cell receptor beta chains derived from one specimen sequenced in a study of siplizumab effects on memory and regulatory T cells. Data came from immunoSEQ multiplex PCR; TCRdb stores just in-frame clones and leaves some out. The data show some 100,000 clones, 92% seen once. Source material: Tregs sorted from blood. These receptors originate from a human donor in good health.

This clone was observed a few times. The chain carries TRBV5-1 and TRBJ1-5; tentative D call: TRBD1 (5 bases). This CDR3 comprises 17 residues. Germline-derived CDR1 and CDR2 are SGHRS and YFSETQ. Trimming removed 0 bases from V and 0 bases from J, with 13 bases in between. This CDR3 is CASSLEGIGGSNQPQHF. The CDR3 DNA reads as TGCGCCAGCAGCTTGGAAGGGATCGGGGGTAGCAATCAGCCCCAGCATTTT.

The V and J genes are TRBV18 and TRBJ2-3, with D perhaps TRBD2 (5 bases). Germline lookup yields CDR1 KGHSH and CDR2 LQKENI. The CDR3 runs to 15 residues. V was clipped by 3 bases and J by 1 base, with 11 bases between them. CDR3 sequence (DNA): TGTGCCAGCTCACCGGGAGTCCCGGGCACAGATACGCAGTATTTT. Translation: CASSPGVPGTDTQYF.

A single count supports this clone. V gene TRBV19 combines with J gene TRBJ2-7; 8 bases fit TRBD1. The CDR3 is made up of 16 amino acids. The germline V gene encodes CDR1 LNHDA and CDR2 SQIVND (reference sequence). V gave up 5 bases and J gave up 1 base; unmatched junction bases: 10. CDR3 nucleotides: TGTGCCAGTAGTGCATACGGGACAGGCGCTTCCTACGAGCAGTACTTC. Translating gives CASSAYGTGASYEQYF.

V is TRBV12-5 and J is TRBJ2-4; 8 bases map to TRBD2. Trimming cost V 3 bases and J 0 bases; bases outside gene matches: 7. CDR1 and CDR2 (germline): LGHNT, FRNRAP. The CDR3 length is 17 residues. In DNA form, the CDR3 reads TGTGCTAGTGGTTTACTTAGCGGGGCCCTAGCCAAAAACATTCAGTACTTC. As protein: CASGLLSGALAKNIQYF.

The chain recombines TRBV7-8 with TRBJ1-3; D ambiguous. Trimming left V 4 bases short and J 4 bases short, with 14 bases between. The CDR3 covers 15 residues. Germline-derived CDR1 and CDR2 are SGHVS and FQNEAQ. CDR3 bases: TGTGCCAGCAGCTCCCAGGTCGATTGGGGAAACACCATATATTTT. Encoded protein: CASSSQVDWGNTIYF.

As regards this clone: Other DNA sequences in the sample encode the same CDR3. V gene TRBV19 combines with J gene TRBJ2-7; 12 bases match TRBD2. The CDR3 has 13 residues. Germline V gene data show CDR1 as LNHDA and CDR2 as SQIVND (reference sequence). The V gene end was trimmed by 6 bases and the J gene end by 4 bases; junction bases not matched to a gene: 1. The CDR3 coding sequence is TGTGCCAGTAGACTAGCGGGAGGTTACGAGCAGTACTTC. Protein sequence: CASRLAGGYEQYF.

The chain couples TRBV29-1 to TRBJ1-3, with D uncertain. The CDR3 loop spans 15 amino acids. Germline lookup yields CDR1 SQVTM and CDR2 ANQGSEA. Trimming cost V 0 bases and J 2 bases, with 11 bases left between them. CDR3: CSVEDKSGAGNTIYF. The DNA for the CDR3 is TGCAGCGTTGAAGATAAGTCCGGGGCTGGAAACACCATATATTTT.

Written as DNA, the CDR3 is TGTGCCAGCTCATCGGGACAGGGTTCTGAAGCTTTCTTT. It is translated as CASSSGQGSEAFF. The chain is built from TRBV18 and TRBJ1-1, with 9 bases fitting TRBD1. The CDR3 length is 13 residues. Germline CDR1 and CDR2: KGHSH and LQKENI. V trimming: 5 bases; J trimming: 6 bases; junction bases outside the gene matches: 4.

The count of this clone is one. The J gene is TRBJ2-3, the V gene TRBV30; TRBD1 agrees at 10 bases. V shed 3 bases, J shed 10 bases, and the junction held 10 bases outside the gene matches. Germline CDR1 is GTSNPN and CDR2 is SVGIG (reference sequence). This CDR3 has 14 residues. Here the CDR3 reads CAWRSGTGENSQYF. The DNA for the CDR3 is TGTGCCTGGAGGAGCGGGACAGGGGAAAACTCGCAGTATTTT.

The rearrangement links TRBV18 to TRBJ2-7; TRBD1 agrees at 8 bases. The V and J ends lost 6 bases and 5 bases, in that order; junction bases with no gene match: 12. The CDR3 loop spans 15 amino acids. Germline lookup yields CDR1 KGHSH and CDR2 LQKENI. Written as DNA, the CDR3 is TGTGCCAGCTCCCGCCCCTCGGACAGGGACCACGAGCAGTACTTC. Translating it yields CASSRPSDRDHEQYF.

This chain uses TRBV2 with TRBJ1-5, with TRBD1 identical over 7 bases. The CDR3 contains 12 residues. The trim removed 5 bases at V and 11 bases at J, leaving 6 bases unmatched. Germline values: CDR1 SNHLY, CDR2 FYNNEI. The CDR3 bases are TGTGCCAGCAGTCTGACAGGGTCCGCCCAGCATTTT. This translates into CASSLTGSAQHF.

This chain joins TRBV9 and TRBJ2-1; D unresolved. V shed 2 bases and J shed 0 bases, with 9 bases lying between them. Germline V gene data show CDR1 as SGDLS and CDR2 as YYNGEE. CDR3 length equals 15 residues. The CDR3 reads CASSVSASSYNEQFF. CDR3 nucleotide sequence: TGTGCCAGCAGCGTCAGCGCCAGCTCCTACAATGAGCAGTTCTTC.

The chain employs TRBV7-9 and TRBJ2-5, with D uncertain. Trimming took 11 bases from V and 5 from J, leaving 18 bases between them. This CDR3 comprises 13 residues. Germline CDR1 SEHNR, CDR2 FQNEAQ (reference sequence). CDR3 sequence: CASSDRSGETQYF. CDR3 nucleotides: TGTGCCTCCTCGGATCGATCTGGCGAGACCCAGTACTTC.